The 31 T cell receptor beta chains listed next were all sequenced from one sample in a study of cytomegalovirus exposure and HLA in healthy donors. It was with 60 Vbeta and 13 Jbeta primers that the PCR ran. Libraries were prepared by immunoSEQ multiplex PCR; TCRdb keeps only in-frame clonotypes and omits some of them. The profile covers 150,000 to 200,000 clones, with 65% to 90% appearing a single time and nearly 2% taken by the ten largest. Specimen: PBMCs. These receptors were taken from a woman aged 18-30 years in good health and CMV-seronegative.

V usage is TRBV27 and J usage is TRBJ1-5; D is unclear. V lost 6 bases, J lost 2 bases, and 14 bases lay in between. This CDR3 is 15 amino acids long. The germline gives CDR1 MNHEY, CDR2 SMNVEV (reference sequence). The CDR3 reads CASSSIPGGNQPQHF. CDR3 nucleotide sequence: TGTGCCAGCAGCAGCATCCCCGGGGGCAATCAGCCCCAGCATTTT.

This clone was seen a few times. V usage is TRBV5-1 and J usage is TRBJ2-7; possible D gene TRBD1, 6 bases. Deletions cut 0 bases from V and 5 bases from J, with 12 bases between. There are 14 residues in the CDR3. Germline values: CDR1 SGHRS, CDR2 YFSETQ. CDR3 region: CASSLVQGTHEQYF. DNA for the CDR3: TGCGCCAGCAGCTTGGTCCAGGGGACCCACGAGCAGTACTTC.

The chain recombines TRBV9 with TRBJ2-6; D gene uncertain. The CDR3 spans 17 residues. Looked up from germline, CDR1 is SGDLS and CDR2 is YYNGEE. Trimming cost V 2 bases and J 0 bases, with 12 bases left between them. CDR3 nucleotide sequence: TGTGCCAGCAGCGTGAGGCCAGCACCCTCTGGGGCCAACGTCCTGACTTTC. It codes for CASSVRPAPSGANVLTF.

The gene calls are TRBV23-1 and TRBJ2-2, with D unresolved. TRBV23-1 is recorded as an ORF, its role being uncertain. This CDR3 spans 16 amino acids. Trimming took 2 bases from V and 3 from J, leaving 13 bases between them. The CDR3 region has the DNA TGCGCCAGCAGTCAACCCCCTCCTTCGGACACCGGGGAGCTGTTTTTT. This encodes CASSQPPPSDTGELFF.

This clone appeared a single time. V gene TRBV27 combines with J gene TRBJ2-7, with D possibly being TRBD2 (5 bases). V was cut by 5 bases and J by 12 bases, with 17 bases left in between. This CDR3 region has 12 residues. CDR1 MNHEY and CDR2 SMNVEV come from the germline V gene (reference sequence). CDR3 nucleotide sequence: TGTGCCAGCAGTCCCCGAGGGAGTTCTTTGTACTTC. Translated: CASSPRGSSLYF.

J is TRBJ2-5 and V is TRBV20-1; D is unresolved. The J call is in doubt because the DNA end fits TRBJ2-7 better. The CDR3 has 11 amino acids. Looked up from germline, CDR1 is DFQATT and CDR2 is SNEGSKA (reference sequence). CDR3 nucleotide sequence: TGCAGTGCTCGTGGGGACTACGAGCAGTACTTC. Residues: CSARGDYEQYF.

The chain recombines TRBV7-9 with TRBJ2-7; TRBD2 matches at 9 bases. Germline CDR1 reads SEHNR; CDR2 reads FQNEAQ (reference sequence). Trimming at V came to 8 bases and at J to 7 bases, leaving 12 bases not matched to a gene. This CDR3 region has 14 residues. This CDR3 is CASGSSGNVLEQYF. In DNA form, the CDR3 reads TGTGCCAGCGGATCTAGCGGGAATGTGCTGGAGCAGTACTTC.

The chain carries TRBV18 and TRBJ2-7, with 8 bases lining up with TRBD1. Germline trimming cut 3 bases from V and 0 bases from J; bases unmatched to any gene: 10. Per the germline V gene, CDR1 is KGHSH and CDR2 is LQKENI. This CDR3 comprises 17 residues. CDR3 DNA: TGTGCCAGCTCACCTCCGGGACAGGCTGACAGCTCCTACGAGCAGTACTTC. It yields the protein CASSPPGQADSSYEQYF. The full variable domain, with the rest looked up from reference TRBV18 and TRBJ2-7, is NAGVMQNPRHLVRRRGQEARLRCSPMKGHSHVYWYRQLPEEGLKFMVYLQKENIIDESGMPKERFSAEFPKEGPSILRIQQVVRGDSAAYFCASSPPGQADSSYEQYFGPGTRLTVT.

The chain couples TRBV6-5 to TRBJ2-2; 8 bases map to TRBD2. The V gene end was trimmed by 5 bases and the J gene end by 6 bases; junction bases not matched to a gene: 8. The germline V gene encodes CDR1 MNHEY and CDR2 SVGAGI. The CDR3 is 15 amino acids. CDR3 in DNA: TGTGCCAGCAGTCTCCTCGGGGGGGCCCCCGGGGAGCTGTTTTTT. The encoded protein is CASSLLGGAPGELFF.

The chain couples TRBV2 to TRBJ1-2; D gene unclear. Deletions cut 0 bases from V and 7 bases from J, with 12 bases between. There are 14 residues in the CDR3. Germline CDR1 reads SNHLY; CDR2 reads FYNNEI. CDR3 region: CASSEALPMSGYTF. The CDR3 DNA is TGTGCCAGCAGTGAAGCGCTTCCGATGAGTGGCTACACCTTC.

CDR3 bases: TGTGCCAGCTCACCAGAGGGGGCAGGAGGCACGGCCCAGCATTTT. Translating gives CASSPEGAGGTAQHF. The chain is built from TRBV18 and TRBJ1-5, with 7 positions matching TRBD1. The ends lost 2 bases at V and 11 bases at J; junction bases unmatched: 12. The V gene's germline CDR1 is KGHSH and CDR2 LQKENI. The CDR3 is 15 amino acids.

The chain is built from TRBV29-1 and TRBJ2-7; a possible D gene is TRBD1 (5 bases). The length of the CDR3 is 14 residues. V was trimmed by 4 bases and J by 1 base, leaving 14 bases between them. Germline values: CDR1 SQVTM, CDR2 ANQGSEA. The chain's CDR3 is CSVAFRVNSYEQYF. The CDR3 nucleotides are TGCAGCGTTGCGTTCAGGGTAAATTCCTACGAGCAGTACTTC.

The chain links TRBV28 to TRBJ2-7; 7 bases are shared with TRBD2. The CDR3 runs 16 residues. The V and J ends lost 1 base and 4 bases, in that order; junction bases with no gene match: 10. Germline V CDR1 and CDR2: MDHEN, SYDVKM. CDR3 bases: TGTGCCAGCAGTTTATATAGCGGGCCAGGTGGGTACGAGCAGTACTTC. It specifies CASSLYSGPGGYEQYF.

The chain has TRBV12-5 and TRBJ1-1, with 7 bases that match TRBD1. The V gene's germline CDR1 is LGHNT and CDR2 FRNRAP. The ends lost 3 bases at V and 4 bases at J; junction bases unmatched: 5. The CDR3 totals 14 residues. The CDR3 DNA is TGTGCTAGTGGTTTAGGGGGCAAGAGCACTGAAGCTTTCTTT. Translating gives CASGLGGKSTEAFF.

The V gene is TRBV5-4, the J gene TRBJ1-5, with 7 bases lining up with TRBD1. This CDR3 has 16 residues. Losses at the gene ends were 2 bases for V and 5 bases for J; bases not matched to a gene: 10. Germline-derived CDR1 and CDR2 are SGHNT and YYREEE (reference sequence). Here the CDR3 reads CASSFLIRDRDQPQHF. CDR3 nucleotide sequence: TGTGCCAGCAGCTTTTTAATAAGGGACAGAGATCAGCCCCAGCATTTT.

The chain recombines TRBV5-6 with TRBJ2-3, with D possibly being TRBD2 (5 bases). Germline V gives CDR1 SGHDT, CDR2 YYEEEE. V was pared by 4 bases and J by 4 bases, with 19 bases between. The CDR3 contains 16 residues. This chain's CDR3 is CASSTGWRVYPDTQYF. Here the CDR3 DNA reads TGTGCCAGCAGCACCGGCTGGCGGGTCTACCCAGATACGCAGTATTTT.

In DNA, the CDR3 is TGTGCCAGCAGCTGGTCTGAAGCCTACTATGGCTACACCTTC. Translating it yields CASSWSEAYYGYTF. The genes are TRBV28 and TRBJ1-2; D remains unclear. The ends were cut back, 6 bases at V and 3 bases at J, with 14 bases in the middle. In germline, CDR1 is MDHEN, CDR2 SYDVKM. The CDR3 runs to 14 residues.

This chain connects TRBV5-6 to TRBJ1-1; 8 bases line up with TRBD1. The CDR3 loop spans 17 amino acids. Trimming cost V 4 bases and J 5 bases; bases outside gene matches: 16. CDR1 and CDR2 from the germline V gene are SGHDT and YYEEEE. DNA for the CDR3: TGTGCCAGCAGCCTCGTCGGACAGGGAGTAGTAAAAACTGAAGCTTTCTTT. It specifies CASSLVGQGVVKTEAFF.

This clone has just a few counts. The CDR3 reads CASSYSAASYEQYF. CDR3 DNA sequence: TGTGCCAGCAGTTACTCTGCTGCGTCCTACGAGCAGTACTTC. The V call is TRBV6-5, the J call TRBJ2-7, with unresolved D. V was shortened by 0 bases and J by 1 base, with 7 bases between the two germline ends. The CDR3 is made up of 14 amino acids. From germline, CDR1 is MNHEY and CDR2 SVGAGI.

This clone was seen only a few times. Written as DNA, the CDR3 is TGCGCCAGCGGCCCAATTAGGGGGACTGGAAACACCATATATTTT. It translates to CASGPIRGTGNTIYF. J is TRBJ1-3 and V is TRBV4-1, with a tentative D call TRBD1 (6 bases). Germline V lookup: CDR1 MGHRA, CDR2 YSYEKL. This CDR3 comprises 15 residues. The V end was cut by 8 bases, the J end by 2 bases, with 16 bases between.

V is TRBV10-3 and J is TRBJ2-5, with TRBD2 as a possible D gene (6 bases). This CDR3 is 15 amino acids long. Trimming shortened V by 7 bases and J by 5 bases, and 20 bases separated the two germline ends. Per germline, CDR1 ENHRY and CDR2 SYGVKD. The chain's CDR3 is CAIMAVRGLGETQYF. The CDR3 DNA sequence: TGTGCCATCATGGCGGTACGGGGGTTAGGGGAGACCCAGTACTTC.

Of note for this clone: At one end, the junction sequence differs from germline, possibly due to a read error. This sequence joins TRBV18 and TRBJ2-1, with D maybe TRBD2 (6 bases). CDR1 and CDR2 (germline): KGHSH, LQKENI. The CDR3 consists of 15 residues. Here the CDR3 reads CASSQSRDSDNEQFF. Here the CDR3 DNA reads TGTGCCAGCTCACAGTCCCGGGACTCCGACAATGAGCAGTTCTTC.

The chain carries TRBV27 and TRBJ2-1; D perhaps matches TRBD2 (5 bases). This CDR3 contains 15 residues. Per the germline V gene, CDR1 is MNHEY and CDR2 is SMNVEV (reference sequence). V shed 6 bases and J shed 0 bases, with 12 bases lying between them. The CDR3 DNA sequence: TGTGCCAGCAGATCCTCGGGGATCTCCTACAATGAGCAGTTCTTC. Translated, it gives CASRSSGISYNEQFF.

The chain is built from TRBV7-9 and TRBJ1-1; TRBD1 matches at 7 bases. CDR1 and CDR2 from the germline V gene are SEHNR and FQNEAQ (reference sequence). This CDR3 comprises 15 residues. The V segment lost 6 bases and the J segment 4 bases; nucleotides outside the gene matches: 11. The CDR3 region is CASSENRGRITEAFF. In DNA, the CDR3 is TGTGCCAGCAGTGAGAACAGGGGTCGTATCACTGAAGCTTTCTTT.

The V call is TRBV6-5, the J call TRBJ2-1; TRBD2 agrees at 7 bases. Germline V gene sequence: CDR1 MNHEY, CDR2 SVGAGI. The CDR3 length is 15 residues. V trimming: 6 bases; J trimming: 6 bases; junction bases outside the gene matches: 11. The CDR3 spells CASSISGETVNEQFF. The CDR3 DNA reads TGTGCCAGCAGCATAAGCGGGGAGACGGTCAATGAGCAGTTCTTC.

As for this clone: Other DNA sequences of this sample code for an identical CDR3. The chain couples TRBV5-1 to TRBJ2-3; tentative D call: TRBD2 (5 bases). From germline, CDR1 is SGHRS and CDR2 YFSETQ. This CDR3 region has 16 residues. V lost 0 bases and J 0 bases, leaving 11 bases between the germline ends. The CDR3 DNA follows: TGCGCCAGCAGCTTGGGGCTAGCCTCTAGCACAGATACGCAGTATTTT. This sequence encodes CASSLGLASSTDTQYF.

V usage is TRBV15 and J usage is TRBJ2-2; D not resolved. Germline assignment: CDR1 LNHNV and CDR2 YYDKDF (reference sequence). The V gene lost 2 bases and the J gene lost 0 bases, with 4 bases spanning the gap. CDR3 length equals 14 residues. CDR3 nucleotide sequence: TGTGCCACCAGCAGAACAGCGAACACCGGGGAGCTGTTTTTT. It yields the protein CATSRTANTGELFF.

This clone was observed a single time. This chain joins TRBV5-1 and TRBJ2-1, with 7 bases matching TRBD2. Germline assignment: CDR1 SGHRS and CDR2 YFSETQ. The CDR3 has 16 residues. After removal of 0 bases from V and 4 bases from J, the junction contained 7 bases not matched to a gene. The CDR3 loop is CASSLAGGSGYNEQFF. CDR3 DNA: TGCGCCAGCAGCTTGGCTGGCGGGAGCGGTTACAATGAGCAGTTCTTC.

The CDR3 region has the DNA TGTGCCATCAGTGATCCGGGGGGTCAAGAAAAACTGTTTTTT. Its protein product is CAISDPGGQEKLFF. The V gene is TRBV10-3, the J gene TRBJ1-4; a weak D match, TRBD1 (5 bases). Germline V gene sequence: CDR1 ENHRY, CDR2 SYGVKD. Trimming left V 3 bases short and J 8 bases short, with 13 bases between. This CDR3 has 14 amino acids.

The chain carries TRBV28 and TRBJ1-4, with D possibly TRBD1 on 5 matching bases. The germline V gene encodes CDR1 MDHEN and CDR2 SYDVKM. V dropped 5 bases and J dropped 5 bases, with 12 bases sitting between them. The CDR3 is 14 residues long. DNA of the CDR3: TGTGCCAGCAGTCCCCAGGGCTTCAATGAAAAACTGTTTTTT. Its protein product is CASSPQGFNEKLFF.

CDR3 region: CASSSGQGMETQYF. The DNA for the CDR3 is TGTGCCAGCAGCTCGGGACAGGGTATGGAGACCCAGTACTTC. The rearrangement links TRBV5-4 to TRBJ2-5, with TRBD1 matching 9 bases. Unmatched junction bases numbered 5, after V lost 3 bases and J lost 5 bases. Germline V gene lookup returns CDR1 SGHNT and CDR2 YYREEE (reference sequence). The CDR3 contains 14 residues.